Listed here is a single TCR beta chain. The antigen this receptor binds is unknown. The input lacks base qualities; no much larger clone sits a single base away. These data are taken from a study of blood T cell repertoires in COVID-19 (dated by TCRdb to the early 2020s). Background on the whole study: Samples covering the acute and convalescent phases of COVID-19 were provided by collaborators in the United States, Italy and Spain. The prospective study material was composed of cDNA or gDNA derived from T cells, B-cell-depleted T cells, or PBMCs. Subjects who had been exposed to COVID-19, were actively infected with it, or had recovered from it provided the deeply sampled blood TCRbeta repertoires that made up the dataset. The repertoires were released in a freely available public database meant as a resource for research on the immune response to SARS-CoV-2. The samples were drawn from two sources: the first 160 participants of the ongoing ImmuneRACE study, and 950 to 1,500 subjects contributed by 6 global collaborators. A de-identified subject ID, COVID-19 status, age in years and sex were almost always included in the sample metadata. HLA class I and class II types, where available, came from metadata supplied by the sample provider rather than from assay-based typing. What the work shows at the level of the full study, not this receptor alone: The amount of clinical and demographic metadata varied by source and participant and was provided uncurated.

TCRbeta CDR3 regions were amplified from genomic DNA using the immunoSEQ Assay, a bias-controlled multiplex PCR. In the source study's methods: Nucleated cell counts per sample were estimated from amplification of reference gene primers within the assay. To quantify the absolute abundance of each unique TCRbeta CDR3 rearrangement, sequence reads were collapsed and filtered. For each sample, productive Simpson clonality was calculated as the square root of Simpson's diversity index across productive rearrangements. TCRdb took this table from immuneACCESS and kept in-frame rearrangements with V and J called. Such tables lack part of the clones; where checked against another copy, unresolved V genes explain under half of the gap, and the rest is unexplained. From that table come the V and J calls and clone size; the DNA was used to work out D and trimming. This sample holds about 400,000 clones; roughly 87% were observed only once. The ten most abundant clones make up around 3% of the sample.

Participants in the prospective study were aged 18 to 89 years, lived in 24 United States geographic areas, and enrolled through a virtual design. Cohort assignment in the prospective study relied on participant-reported clinical history from a screening survey and a study questionnaire. ImmuneRACE Cohort 3 recovered participants were defined by two consecutive negative NP/OP PCR tests, healthcare professional clearance, or symptom resolution. Each participant in the prospective study had whole blood, serum and a nasopharyngeal or oropharyngeal swab collected by mobile phlebotomists. Additional blood draws and questionnaires over a 2-month period could optionally be provided by prospective study participants. Blood samples from the prospective study were shipped frozen or at room temperature prior to DNA extraction. As encoded in the germline V gene, CDR1 is SGHRS while CDR2 is YFSETQ. V is pruned by 3 bases and J by 0 bases, leaving 6 bases of the junction without a gene match. The CDR3 spans 16 residues, from the cysteine through the phenylalanine. Only the CDR3 DNA stays, 48 bases, in frame from base 1.

Sequenced input: PBMCs or T cells enriched from blood (not recorded which). The sequence is built from TRBV5-1 and TRBJ2-1, with 7 bases matching TRBD2. This clonotype was obtained from a woman aged 25 to 39 who had recovered from COVID-19. The CDR3: CASSSAAGASYNEQFF. The DNA sequence is TGCGCCAGCAGCTCCGCGGCGGGAGCCTCCTACAATGAGCAGTTCTTC. The entire variable domain, with the stretches around the CDR3 drawn from the reference TRBV5-1 and TRBJ2-1 proteins, is KAGVTQTPRYLIKTRGQQVTLSCSPISGHRSVSWYQQTPGQGLQFLFEYFSETQRNKGNFPGRFSGRQFSNSRSEMNVSTLELGDSALYLCASSSAAGASYNEQFFGPGTRLTVL.